These 20 T cell receptor beta chains were sequenced from one sample in a study of blood T cell repertoires in COVID-19. Generated by immunoSEQ multiplex PCR, the TCRdb table keeps only in-frame clones and is missing some. The sample has hundreds of thousands of clones, about 87% seen once. The sequencing input was peripheral blood. Every receptor here comes from a woman aged 25 to 39 who had recovered from COVID-19.

The chain has TRBV19 and TRBJ2-6; 7 bases align to TRBD1. With 3 bases clipped from V and 0 bases from J, the junction kept 5 bases outside the gene matches. The CDR3 contains 17 residues. Germline V gene data show CDR1 as LNHDA and CDR2 as SQIVND (reference sequence). The CDR3, as DNA: TGTGCCAGTAGTATGAACAGGGGCACCTCTGGGGCCAACGTCCTGACTTTC. Amino acids: CASSMNRGTSGANVLTF.

This clone was seen only a few times. The rearrangement links TRBV4-1 to TRBJ1-2, with 8 bases aligning to TRBD1. Trimming took 3 bases from V and 8 from J; bases not matched to a gene: 11. From germline, CDR1 is MGHRA and CDR2 YSYEKL. This CDR3 spans 15 amino acids. Written as DNA, the CDR3 is TGCGCCAGCAGCCACATGACAGGGGCCCGCCGCGGCTACACCTTC. It is translated as CASSHMTGARRGYTF.

A single count supports this clone. The chain combines TRBV15 with TRBJ2-2, with 9 bases that match TRBD2. The CDR3 has 16 residues. The V segment lost 4 bases and the J segment 6 bases; nucleotides outside the gene matches: 9. Germline V gives CDR1 LNHNV, CDR2 YYDKDF (reference sequence). CDR3 in amino acids: CATSNPLGGGAGELFF. CDR3 coding DNA: TGTGCCACCAGCAACCCCCTTGGCGGGGGGGCCGGGGAGCTGTTTTTT.

V is TRBV3-1 (or the pseudogene TRBV3-2) and J is TRBJ2-3, with D possibly being TRBD2 (6 bases). Trimming shortened V by 0 bases and J by 0 bases, and 10 bases separated the two germline ends. Germline loops: CDR1 LGHDT, CDR2 YNNKEL (reference sequence). The CDR3 has 16 amino acids. Written as DNA, the CDR3 is TGTGCCAGCAGCCAAGAGGCCGGGGGTAGCACAGATACGCAGTATTTT. Translating gives CASSQEAGGSTDTQYF.

V usage is TRBV3-1 (or the pseudogene TRBV3-2) and J usage is TRBJ2-1, with 12 bases aligning to TRBD2. Germline V lookup: CDR1 LGHDT, CDR2 YNNKEL (reference sequence). This CDR3 contains 17 residues. V lost 3 bases and J lost 8; bases outside the gene matches: 11. The CDR3 sequence is CASSQVPLAGGVYEQFF. The CDR3 nucleotides are TGTGCCAGCAGCCAGGTTCCCCTAGCGGGGGGGGTCTATGAGCAGTTCTTC.

The chain carries TRBV2 and TRBJ2-7, with TRBD1 matching 7 bases. Germline V CDR1 and CDR2: SNHLY, FYNNEI. The CDR3 is made up of 13 amino acids. With 4 bases clipped from V and 3 bases from J, the junction kept 3 bases outside the gene matches. CDR3 DNA: TGTGCCAGCAGTGTCAACAGGGGCTACGAGCAGTACTTC. This codes for CASSVNRGYEQYF.

The chain links TRBV27 to TRBJ2-7, with a possible D match to TRBD2 (5 bases). Per germline, CDR1 MNHEY and CDR2 SMNVEV (reference sequence). V was trimmed by 5 bases and J by 5 bases, leaving 22 bases between them. This CDR3 is 16 amino acids long. CDR3 protein: CASSPRIGQRGHEQYF. Here the CDR3 DNA reads TGTGCCAGCAGTCCCCGTATTGGGCAACGGGGTCACGAGCAGTACTTC.

The chain is built from TRBV7-6 and TRBJ2-1, with 9 bases fitting TRBD1. Trimming took 0 bases from V and 7 from J; bases not matched to a gene: 10. The CDR3 loop spans 17 amino acids. Per germline, CDR1 SGHVS and CDR2 FNYEAQ. The DNA of the CDR3 is TGTGCCAGCAGCTTAGCCTTCCCGGGACAGGGTAGGAATGAGCAGTTCTTC. Amino acid sequence: CASSLAFPGQGRNEQFF.

In its sample, this clone was seen many times. This chain links TRBV9 with TRBJ2-5; D is unclear. The CDR3 has 14 residues. V shed 0 bases and J shed 2 bases, with 8 bases lying between them. Germline V gene data show CDR1 as SGDLS and CDR2 as YYNGEE. DNA for the CDR3: TGTGCCAGCAGCGTAGGGGCCAGACAAGAGACCCAGTACTTC. Its protein is CASSVGARQETQYF.

This chain uses TRBV5-4 with TRBJ2-5, with 9 bases identical to TRBD1. CDR3 length: 15 amino acids. Trimming took 1 base from V and 4 from J; bases not matched to a gene: 5. Germline V lookup: CDR1 SGHNT, CDR2 YYREEE (reference sequence). The CDR3 reads CASSLPGTGRETQYF. The CDR3 DNA is TGTGCCAGCAGCTTGCCCGGGACAGGGAGAGAGACCCAGTACTTC.

The chain is built from TRBV9 and TRBJ2-1; tentative D call: TRBD2 (5 bases). The CDR3 is 13 residues long. CDR1 and CDR2 from the germline V gene are SGDLS and YYNGEE. The ends were cut back, 0 bases at V and 9 bases at J, with 10 bases in the middle. Written as DNA, the CDR3 is TGTGCCAGCAGCGTAGTTTTGGGGAGTGAGCAGTTCTTC. This codes for CASSVVLGSEQFF.

The V gene is TRBV6-5, the J gene TRBJ2-7; 9 nucleotides match TRBD1. This CDR3 spans 15 amino acids. Germline V gene sequence: CDR1 MNHEY, CDR2 SVGAGI. V trimming: 5 bases; J trimming: 7 bases; junction bases outside the gene matches: 12. CDR3 protein: CASSPRTGDWGEQYF. The CDR3 DNA sequence: TGTGCCAGCAGTCCTAGGACAGGGGACTGGGGGGAGCAGTACTTC.

The chain uses TRBV13 and TRBJ2-2, with D perhaps TRBD2 (5 bases). This CDR3 is built from 16 residues. The germline V gene has CDR1 PRHDT and CDR2 FYEKMQ (reference sequence). Trimming cost V 0 bases and J 5 bases, with 13 bases left between them. Here the CDR3 reads CASSLGSAGGTGELFF. The DNA for the CDR3 is TGTGCCAGCAGCTTAGGCTCAGCAGGAGGTACCGGGGAGCTGTTTTTT.

In this sample, this clone turned up many times. The J gene is TRBJ2-3, the V gene TRBV2; 12 bases align to TRBD2. The ends lost 3 bases at V and 5 bases at J; junction bases unmatched: 6. CDR3 length: 16 amino acids. Germline V gene data show CDR1 as SNHLY and CDR2 as FYNNEI. Written as DNA, the CDR3 is TGTGCCAGCAGTGAGGCTAGCGGGGGGGCCAGAGATACGCAGTATTTT. Protein sequence: CASSEASGGARDTQYF.

This clone was found once. The rearrangement uses TRBV7-2 and TRBJ2-3; D is unclear. Trimming shortened V by 1 base and J by 6 bases, and 8 bases separated the two germline ends. This CDR3 is 13 amino acids long. Germline CDR1 reads SGHTA; CDR2 reads FQGNSA. In DNA, the CDR3 is TGTGCCAGCAGCTTAGGAATAGATGATACGCAGTATTTT. Protein: CASSLGIDDTQYF.

The rearrangement links TRBV7-6 to TRBJ2-6, with a tentative D call TRBD1 (5 bases). Trimming shortened V by 5 bases and J by 2 bases, and 19 bases separated the two germline ends. The length of the CDR3 is 18 residues. CDR1 and CDR2 (germline): SGHVS, FNYEAQ. CDR3 DNA: TGTGCCAGCAGCGTCGACAGACTCTCCGGAGCTGGGGCCAACGTCCTGACTTTC. It specifies CASSVDRLSGAGANVLTF.

This chain links TRBV11-1 with TRBJ1-4, with D perhaps matching TRBD1 (6 bases). CDR3 size: 15 residues. Germline V gene lookup returns CDR1 SGHAT and CDR2 FQDESV (reference sequence). V lost 5 bases and J 7 bases, leaving 17 bases between the germline ends. The CDR3 here is CASSKGRGIGEKLFF. CDR3 DNA sequence: TGTGCCAGCAGCAAAGGCAGGGGAATCGGTGAAAAACTGTTTTTT.

The chain combines TRBV4-2 with TRBJ1-2; 7 nucleotides line up with TRBD1. V gave up 0 bases and J gave up 2 bases; unmatched junction bases: 12. The CDR3 runs 18 residues. Looked up from germline, CDR1 is LGHNA and CDR2 is YNFKEQ. DNA of the CDR3: TGTGCCAGCAGCCAAGAGTATAGACAGGGCTCCTTCAACTATGGCTACACCTTC. It yields the protein CASSQEYRQGSFNYGYTF.

J is TRBJ2-3 and V is TRBV5-5; the match to TRBD1 covers 9 bases. The germline V gene has CDR1 SGHKS and CDR2 YYEKEE (reference sequence). The length of the CDR3 is 14 residues. Germline trimming cut 4 bases from V and 6 bases from J; bases unmatched to any gene: 6. In nucleotides, the CDR3 is TGTGCCAGCAGCCCGGGGACAGGGCTTGATACGCAGTATTTT. Residues: CASSPGTGLDTQYF.

The chain is built from TRBV2 and TRBJ1-5; perhaps TRBD1 as D (6 bases). Germline loops: CDR1 SNHLY, CDR2 FYNNEI. Trimming stripped 0 bases from V and 2 bases from J, with 11 bases between. The CDR3 loop spans 16 amino acids. DNA of the CDR3: TGTGCCAGCAGTGAAGCCGGCAGGGGACGCAATCAGCCCCAGCATTTT. This translates into CASSEAGRGRNQPQHF.